A selection of T cell receptor beta chains follows, all from one sample in a study of cytomegalovirus exposure and HLA in healthy donors. Repertoires were generated with immunoSEQ multiplex PCR, while TCRdb's copy carries only in-frame clones and drops some. The data hold 95,000 to 150,000 clones, with over 70% observed a single time. The sample was PBMCs. These TCRs come from a female donor in good health and CMV-seropositive. The CDR3 runs from the conserved cysteine through the conserved F or W. D genes are given only for firm matches. Size values are once, few and many counts, or a class for expanded clones, and some rows have none.

J gene | CDR3 length | clone size | D gene | V gene | CDR3 DNA | CDR3 protein
TRBJ1-5 | 16 | - | TRBD1 | TRBV19 | TGTGCCAGTAGTATACCCCCCCACAGGGGGAATCAGCCCCAGCATTTT | CASSIPPHRGNQPQHF
TRBJ2-7 | 15 | - | TRBD1 | TRBV23-1 | TGCGCCAGCATCCCGAAGACAGGGGTTCGCTACGAGCAGTACTTC | CASIPKTGVRYEQYF
TRBJ2-7 | 13 | - | - | TRBV7-2 | TGTGCCAGCAGCTTTACCGGCTTGAGGGAGCAGTACTTC | CASSFTGLREQYF
TRBJ1-4 | 13 | - | TRBD1 | TRBV6-4 | TGTGCCACCGAACCGGGACAGCATGAAAAACTGTTTTTT | CATEPGQHEKLFF
TRBJ2-7 | 16 | - | TRBD2 | TRBV5-6 | TGTGCCAGCAGGCGAGGGACTGGCGGGGGTTCCTACGAGCAGTACTTC | CASRRGTGGGSYEQYF
TRBJ1-1 | 15 | - | TRBD1 | TRBV9 | TGTGCCAGCAGCGTAGCGACAGGGGTAGGTACTGAAGCTTTCTTT | CASSVATGVGTEAFF
TRBJ2-7 | 13 | - | - | TRBV7-2 | TGTGCCAGCAGCTTGGGGAGAGAATACGAGCAGTACTTC | CASSLGREYEQYF
TRBJ1-1 | 14 | few | TRBD1 | TRBV5-4 | TGTGCCAGCAGCAAGGGACAGACAACCACTGAAGCTTTCTTT | CASSKGQTTTEAFF
TRBJ1-1 | 14 | - | TRBD1 | TRBV18 | TGTGCCAGCTCCCCAGGGGGCGCGAACACTGAAGCTTTCTTT | CASSPGGANTEAFF
TRBJ1-5 | 14 | once | TRBD1 | TRBV2 | TGTGCCAGCAGTCGGACAGGGAACAATCAGCCCCAGCATTTT | CASSRTGNNQPQHF
TRBJ2-5 | 16 | - | - | TRBV6-6 | TGTGCCAGCAGCCCCTCCCGACTCGGTCCCCAAGAGACCCAGTACTTC | CASSPSRLGPQETQYF
TRBJ1-1 | 13 | - | - | TRBV6-5 | TGTGCCGGGGGGGAAACCCTGAACACTGAAGCTTTCTTT | CAGGETLNTEAFF
TRBJ1-3 | 15 | - | TRBD1 | TRBV9 | TGTGCCAGCAGCGCCGGGACAGTCGGAGCGAACACCATATATTTT | CASSAGTVGANTIYF
TRBJ1-2 | 13 | - | - | TRBV5-1 | TGCGCCAGCAGCTTGGCCGCCTCGGATGGCTACACCTTC | CASSLAASDGYTF
TRBJ1-2 | 16 | - | TRBD1 | TRBV4-2 | TGTGCCAGCAGCCAAGCGGGGGGACAGGGGAACGATGGCTACACCTTC | CASSQAGGQGNDGYTF
TRBJ2-1 | 15 | - | - | TRBV28 | TGTGCCAGCAGTTCGCCGGGGGGCCTGGGCAATGAGCAGTTCTTC | CASSSPGGLGNEQFF
TRBJ2-5 | 16 | - | TRBD2 | TRBV19 | TGTGCCAGTAGACCTAAAGCGGGGGGCTCGAGAGAGACCCAGTACTTC | CASRPKAGGSRETQYF
TRBJ2-7 | 15 | few | - | TRBV27 | TGTGCCAGCAGTTTACGCAGGGGGGTAAACTACGAGCAGTACTTC | CASSLRRGVNYEQYF
TRBJ2-7 | 16 | once | - | TRBV25-1 | TGTGCCAGCAGTGAATGGGGCAGGGGAGGGGGCTACGAGCAGTACTTC | CASSEWGRGGGYEQYF
TRBJ2-7 | 16 | - | TRBD1 | TRBV19 | TGTGCCAGTTCATCTCAGGGGGCGCCCTCATCCTACGAGCAGTACTTC | CASSSQGAPSSYEQYF
TRBJ2-3 | 12 | - | - | TRBV30 | TGTGCCTGGAATGGCGGGACAGATACGCAGTATTTT | CAWNGGTDTQYF
TRBJ2-7 | 15 | - | - | TRBV25-1 | TGTGCCAGTAGCTACTCCGGGTCCAATCCCTACGAGCAGTACTTC | CASSYSGSNPYEQYF
TRBJ1-5 | 13 | - | TRBD1 | TRBV30 | TGTGCCTGGAGTGGGGACAGTAATCAGCCCCAGCATTTT | CAWSGDSNQPQHF
TRBJ1-1 | 15 | - | TRBD1 | TRBV5-1 | TGCGCCAGCAGGCCTACAGGGGGAACGAACACTGAAGCTTTCTTT | CASRPTGGTNTEAFF
TRBJ1-6 | 12 | - | TRBD1 | TRBV10-3 | TGTGCCACCTGGGACAGGAATTCACCCCTCCACTTT | CATWDRNSPLHF
TRBJ2-7 | 15 | - | TRBD1 | TRBV7-8 | TGTGCCAGCAGCTTAAGACAGGGGCGAAATTACGAGCAGTACTTC | CASSLRQGRNYEQYF
TRBJ2-1 | 16 | - | TRBD2 | TRBV7-3 | TGTGCCAGCAGCTTCCGGGCTAGCGGGGGTTACAATGAGCAGTTCTTC | CASSFRASGGYNEQFF
TRBJ1-5 | 17 | once | - | TRBV7-8 | TGTGCCAGCAGCTTAAAAGCTTCCGGTTATAGCAATCAGCCCCAGCATTTT | CASSLKASGYSNQPQHF
TRBJ2-7 | 12 | once | - | TRBV30 | TGTGCCTGGAGCCGCACGGCCTACGAGCAGTACTTC | CAWSRTAYEQYF
TRBJ2-5 | 13 | - | - | TRBV7-3 | TGTGCCAGCAGCCACAGGGTTTTTGAGACCCAGTACTTC | CASSHRVFETQYF
TRBJ2-7 | 14 | - | TRBD1 | TRBV30 | TGTGCCTGGAAAAAGGGACAGGCAATCTACGAGCAGTACTTC | CAWKKGQAIYEQYF
TRBJ1-2 | 13 | - | - | TRBV25-1 | TGTGCCAGCAGTGAACGTTTAAACTATGGCTACACCTTC | CASSERLNYGYTF
TRBJ2-5 | 15 | - | - | TRBV4-3 | TGCGCCAGCAGCCAAGGCGGGACTGTCCAAGAGACCCAGTACTTC | CASSQGGTVQETQYF
TRBJ1-2 | 11 | - | - | TRBV20-1 | TGCAGTGCTGGGGCGGGAGGAGGCTACACCTTC | CSAGAGGGYTF
TRBJ1-2 | 16 | - | TRBD1 | TRBV9 | TGTGCCAGCAGCGTGGGGACAGGGACAAGGACGGCTGGCTACACCTTC | CASSVGTGTRTAGYTF
TRBJ2-6 | 15 | - | - | TRBV19 | TGTGCCAGTAGTATAGGAGGGACTGGGGCCAACGTCCTGACTTTC | CASSIGGTGANVLTF
TRBJ2-5 | 14 | - | - | TRBV27 | TGTGCCAGCAGTTTCGGACAGGGAGGGCAGACCCAGTACTTC | CASSFGQGGQTQYF
TRBJ1-5 | 16 | few | - | TRBV6-1 | TGTGCCAGCAGTGAACGGGCAGGGGAGCCCCATCAGCCCCAGCATTTT | CASSERAGEPHQPQHF
TRBJ2-5 | 15 | once | - | TRBV5-1 | TGCGCCAGCAGCTCCTCAAAGACACTTGTCGAGACCCAGTACTTC | CASSSSKTLVETQYF
TRBJ2-5 | 13 | - | TRBD1 | TRBV2 | TGTGCAATCGCCGGGACAGGGAGAGAGACCCAGTACTTC | CAIAGTGRETQYF
TRBJ2-2 | 15 | - | TRBD1 | TRBV7-9 | TGTGCCAGCAGCTTAATGACAGGGGACACCGGGGAGCTGTTTTTT | CASSLMTGDTGELFF
TRBJ2-7 | 13 | - | - | TRBV7-8 | TGTGCCAGCAGCTCCCCAGGGCTCTACGAGCAGTACTTC | CASSSPGLYEQYF
TRBJ1-1 | 15 | - | - | TRBV18 | TGTGCCAGCTCACCACGGACAGAGAAGAACACTGAAGCTTTCTTT | CASSPRTEKNTEAFF
TRBJ1-2 | 13 | - | - | TRBV28 | TGTGCCAGCGTCCTCTCCAGGGCGGCTGGCTACACCTTC | CASVLSRAAGYTF
TRBJ1-2 | 9 | - | - | TRBV29-1 | TGCAGCTTAACAGATGGCTACACCTTC | CSLTDGYTF
TRBJ2-5 | 15 | once | - | TRBV5-1 | TGCGCCAGCAGCTTGGCGGGGGAGGTCCAAGAGACCCAGTACTTC | CASSLAGEVQETQYF
TRBJ1-3 | 14 | - | - | TRBV2 | TGTGCCAGCAGGAGAGAATCCTCTGGAAACACCATATATTTT | CASRRESSGNTIYF
TRBJ1-1 | 15 | once | TRBD1 | TRBV4-3 | TGCGCCAGCAGCCAGCCGGGACAGGGGGCGGCTGAAGCTTTCTTT | CASSQPGQGAAEAFF
TRBJ1-2 | 13 | - | - | TRBV18 | TGTGCCAGCTCACCAATAGTAAACTATGGCTACACCTTC | CASSPIVNYGYTF
TRBJ1-2 | 13 | once | - | TRBV4-1 | TGCGCCAGCAGCCAAGAAACAGGGCGAGGCTACACCTTC | CASSQETGRGYTF
TRBJ1-2 | 16 | once | - | TRBV4-2 | TGTGCCAGCAGCCAAGATCTCGGGGGGGGTAACTATGGCTACACCTTC | CASSQDLGGGNYGYTF
TRBJ2-5 | 19 | - | TRBD2 | TRBV9 | TGTGCCAGCAGCGTAGCGGCTAGCGGGGGCCCAAGTTATCAAGAGACCCAGTACTTC | CASSVAASGGPSYQETQYF
TRBJ2-3 | 16 | - | TRBD2 | TRBV5-1 | TGCGCCAGCAGATTTGTAGCGGGGGGGATCACAGATACGCAGTATTTT | CASRFVAGGITDTQYF
TRBJ2-3 | 15 | - | TRBD2 | TRBV9 | TGTGCCAGCAGCGTATTCGACGGGGGGGCAGATACGCAGTATTTT | CASSVFDGGADTQYF
TRBJ1-1 | 13 | - | - | TRBV29-1 | TGCAGCGTTGAAGTGGCGACAGCCACTGAAGCTTTCTTT | CSVEVATATEAFF
TRBJ2-7 | 13 | - | - | TRBV2 | TGTGCCAGCACCAGACAGGACTCCTACGAGCAGTACTTC | CASTRQDSYEQYF
TRBJ1-1 | 15 | - | - | TRBV7-6 | TGTGCCAGCAGCTTATCCTCCCTCAGTGACACTGAAGCTTTCTTT | CASSLSSLSDTEAFF